Reported below is one T cell receptor (beta chain). This clone's antigen is unknown. In total, around 600 healthy bone marrow donors made up the cohort. At the time of sampling, every cohort member was nominally healthy, though immune exposures that went unrecorded were likely present. The donor tested CMV seropositive, placing the donor among the approximately 290 seropositive members of the cohort. A peripheral blood sample was provided by each donor, and peripheral blood mononuclear cells were used for TCR beta sequencing. The Qiagen DNeasy Blood Extraction Kit was used to extract genomic DNA from the blood cell samples. This sample stems from a study of cytomegalovirus exposure and HLA in healthy donors listed by TCRdb under 2017. Context from the whole study: According to an earlier analysis of 587 of the donors, some 180 million T cells yielded 117 million unique TCR beta sequences and around 300 Gb of sequence data. An early release that covered about 640 HLA-typed donors contained approximately 300 gigabases of sequencing data and 65 million to 100 million unique TCR sequences. The genetic ancestry cluster associated with self-reported Caucasian donors included about 84% of the roughly 380 genotyped donors. The study aimed to test whether cataloging public T cell receptors could reveal signatures of past pathogen exposure. The study used immunosequencing to profile the T cell repertoires of approximately 640 subjects and linked those repertoires to cytomegalovirus serostatus. In addition to the first cohort of around 670 subjects, a separate validation cohort of 130 or so different subjects was used. High-throughput TCR immunosequencing, statistical association of individual TCRs with disease status, and machine learning were combined to predict cytomegalovirus infection status. A later analysis re-analyzed previously published TCR beta repertoires from several hundred donors and added high-resolution HLA genotyping to study TCR occurrence patterns. Rather than drawing on any new phenotypic data, the later analysis identified candidate immune exposures from TCR beta sequences and the way those sequences occurred across donors. In an earlier analysis of a few hundred of the donors, high-throughput TCR beta sequencing was used to judge whether each TCR beta V gene segment behaved as functional or pseudogenic. Alongside the repertoire data, information on donor age, sex, ethnicity and CMV serostatus was compiled. Genome-wide SNP genotypes for about 60% of the roughly 670 donors were used in a later genetic analysis, which treated that subset as a discovery cohort. Every discovery cohort repertoire had been produced on one sequencing platform. Class I and class II HLA loci were covered by the typing at four-digit resolution. The number of typed donors differed by locus: roughly 629-640 for A, B, C, DRB1 and DQB1; approximately 520 for DQA1; 606 for DPA1; and around 490 for DPB1. Roughly five DR-DQ haplotypes were handled as single units for association and clustering, since linkage in the cohort was strong. Across around 400 genotyped donors of the cohort, an average of about 200,000 unique TCR beta nucleotide sequences per donor were sequenced, and 15% to 20% of those sequences were non-productive.

On the study overall, not on this receptor specifically: In a later analysis, several top co-occurrence clusters were reported to appear linked to parvovirus B19, influenza, CMV and Epstein-Barr virus. An association between a missense DCLRE1C variant and V-gene and J-gene trimming of TCR beta chains was found in a later genetic analysis and replicated in an independent cohort. Cytomegalovirus status was reported to be diagnosed by the classifier with high specificity and sensitivity in both the original and validation cohorts. Compared with the approximately 710-donor mean, donors in an Asian-associated ancestry cluster had fewer N-insertions in productive TCRs, according to a later genetic analysis. In an earlier analysis of some 500 of the donors, most TCR beta V segments were observed in productive rearrangements about 90% or about 30% of the time, broadly matching IMGT annotations. Because some donors lacked HLA typing at each locus, the association tests relied only on the typed subset. Approximately 18 rarely observed V segments, including chromosome 9 orphons, were excluded from the earlier analysis of 550 to 700 of the donors because counts were too low. In a later analysis, most CMV-associated TCR beta chains were found to appear HLA-restricted, with HLA associations seemingly driven largely by CMV exposure. A cluster of highly shared sequence variants was judged likely to represent a technical artifact of the sequencing pipeline. Most TCR sequences were observed very rarely across donors, whereas some public TCRs were present in many individuals. This cohort had only TCR beta chains sequenced, and the lack of alpha or paired-chain data limited which features could be detected. In a later analysis, TCR association rates were found to vary across HLA loci, with the most associated TCRs seen for DRB1 alleles and the fewest for HLA-C alleles. A further reported finding was that TCR beta sequences accurately predicted the HLA-A and HLA-B alleles for most subjects in the first cohort. At a false discovery rate of 0.05, a later analysis linked about 17,000 TCR beta sequences to specific HLA alleles. In vitro tests confirmed that a few of the cytomegalovirus-associated TCR beta chains recognize cytomegalovirus antigens. Linkage disequilibrium might explain the correlated functional status among segregating V segments, but an unknown experimental factor could not be ruled out. The only immune exposure information available for the cohort was CMV serostatus. It was suggested by the authors that the approach could potentially be generalized to other disease states and immunological phenotypes. In the study, approximately 160 TCR beta chains were listed as associated with cytomegalovirus. Compared with equally common non-associated chains, HLA-associated TCR beta chains in a later analysis were more clonally expanded and had lower generation probabilities. When HLA alleles, especially DR and DQ, strongly co-occurred, TCR associations were difficult to assign to individual alleles. Sequencing depth was assumed to be roughly uniform across donors in the presence/absence analyses, though that assumption may not hold.

Receptor libraries were prepared by the immunoSEQ multiplex PCR assay. A mixture of 60 forward primers for TCR Vbeta segments and 13 reverse primers for TCR Jbeta segments was used in the multiplex PCR. The CDR3 region of rearranged TCR beta genes was amplified from genomic DNA by a multiplex PCR assay. The Illumina HiSeq System was used to sequence the amplified TCR beta libraries as 87-base-pair reads. The study's processing was this. In a later analysis, some 80 million unique TCR beta chains were counted across the approximately 620 repertoires, and roughly 11 million of these chains were shared by at least two donors. Raw reads were error-corrected and collapsed into unique sequences with a nearest-neighbor algorithm that merged closely related sequences to remove PCR and sequencing errors. CDR3 sequences were aligned to IMGT reference sequences to assign V, D and J gene segments. For a sequence to be retained, a match of at least six nucleotides to both a V gene segment and a J gene segment was required. A rearrangement counted as productive if the CDR3 had no stop codons and remained in frame with V and J, and every other rearrangement counted as non-productive. Following IMGT convention, CDR3 was defined as the stretch from the second conserved V-encoded cysteine to the conserved J-encoded phenylalanine. Sequences without an unambiguous match to a single V gene segment were excluded from the earlier analysis of over 500 of the donors. An earlier analysis of some 500 of the donors classified V segments as functional when productive rearrangements were above 56.7% and as segregating when the standard deviation between donors was above 5%. A statistical classification framework was developed to diagnose cytomegalovirus status using the catalog of TCR beta chain sequences. V and J gene assignment, in a later analysis, came from comparing TCR nucleotide sequences with IMGT/GENE-DB human TR gene sequences. The TCRdist pipeline was used in a later analysis to assign CDR3 sequences and most-parsimonious VDJ recombination scenarios. In a later analysis, every TCR beta chain was defined by the combination of its CDR3 amino acid sequence and its V-gene family, and reads without a unique V-gene family were dropped. A later analysis removed over 500 highly shared, low-generation-probability nucleotide sequences to deal with suspected cross-contamination and a sequencing artifact. In a later analysis, a clonal expansion index for each public chain was calculated from normalized within-repertoire ranks of inferred template counts. In a later analysis, generation probabilities were computed with a VDJ recombination model fitted to out-of-frame rearrangements, and the resulting probabilities were checked against IGoR. A later analysis scored TCR-TCR, TCR-HLA and TCR-CMV co-occurrence with hypergeometric tests, applying a repertoire-size bias correction to TCR pairs. False discovery rates were estimated in a later analysis by permuting HLA or CMV assignments 20 times. A later analysis grouped co-occurring TCRs with DBSCAN, adding TCRdist sequence similarity when clustering within HLA-allele-positive subsets. Repertoires with fewer than 30,000 or more than 120,000 public chains, plus five repertoires with anomalous nucleotide sharing, were excluded from co-occurrence clustering. In TCRdb, the immuneACCESS table is reduced to in-frame sequences with V and J assigned. These tables do not hold every clone; where another copy was compared, an unresolved V gene accounts for under half, and the others remain unexplained. D and trimming come from the DNA, and the V and J calls and clone size come from that table. The table for this sample lists tens of thousands of clones. The top ten clonotypes cover 15% to 17% of the sample.

The sample comprised PBMCs. The sequence was collected from a man aged 45 to 65 in good health and CMV-seropositive.

In nucleotide form, the sequence is TGTGCCAGTAGTATCCTACGGAGGACTAGCGGGATCGGAGAGCAGTTCTTC. Its translation reads: CASSILRRTSGIGEQFF. The chain joins TRBV19 to TRBJ2-1, and TRBD2 aligns with 12 junction nucleotides. At the junction V is shortened by 3 bases and J by 10 bases; bases outside the gene matches: 13. CDR1 LNHDA and CDR2 SQIVND are derived from the germline V gene (reference sequence). The CDR3 runs 17 residues from the cysteine to the phenylalanine. This entry keeps only the CDR3 DNA: 51 bases, framed from base 1.